The entry below describes one TCR beta chain. Assay used: immunoSEQ multiplex PCR; TCRdb lists only in-frame clones, some missing. In the table there are approximately 150,000 clones, 92% of which are singletons. The V gene lost 7 bases and the J gene lost 5 bases, with 15 bases spanning the gap. This CDR3 has 14 residues. CDR1 is MDHEN, CDR2 SYDVKM, per germline. The sample comes from a study of T cell responses to AZD1222 COVID-19 vaccine. The chain couples TRBV28 to TRBJ1-5; perhaps TRBD1 as D (6 bases). This clonotype originated in an adult in good health. Specimen: peripheral blood, collected on day 0 of MenACWY control vaccination. CDR3 bases: TGTGCCAGCATTACCGGGGGGGGCCATCAGCCCCAGCATTTT. Translation gives CASITGGGHQPQHF. Using reference TRBV28 and TRBJ1-5 for the parts outside the CDR3, the full variable domain is DVKVTQSSRYLVKRTGEKVFLECVQDMDHENMFWYRQDPGLGLRLIYFSYDVKMKEKGDIPEGYSVSREKKERFSLILESASTNQTSMYLCASITGGGHQPQHFGDGTRLSIL.